These 5 T cell receptor beta chains were all obtained from the same sample, sequenced in a study of blood T cell repertoires in COVID-19. Produced via immunoSEQ multiplex PCR; TCRdb's table is partial and in-frame only. The sample shows 150,000 to 200,000 clones, more than 75% of them seen only once. Sequencing was performed on peripheral blood. The receptors originated from a woman aged 60 to 75 with COVID-19, enrolled during active disease.

The chain couples TRBV28 to TRBJ1-5, with TRBD1 identical over 9 bases. Germline CDR1 MDHEN, CDR2 SYDVKM. The CDR3 covers 16 residues. V trimming: 6 bases; J trimming: 7 bases; junction bases outside the gene matches: 13. CDR3 residues: CASSRRLGQGEQPQHF. CDR3 bases: TGTGCCAGCAGCCGAAGATTGGGACAGGGCGAACAGCCCCAGCATTTT.

The chain uses TRBV6-5 and TRBJ2-4, with 8 bases fitting TRBD2. The V and J ends lost 5 bases and 7 bases, in that order; junction bases with no gene match: 10. The germline gives CDR1 MNHEY, CDR2 SVGAGI. The CDR3 spans 15 residues. The CDR3 protein is CASSKRPGGENIQYF. CDR3 sequence (DNA): TGTGCCAGCAGTAAACGGCCGGGGGGGGAGAACATTCAGTACTTC.

As concerns this clone: Other nucleotide sequences from this sample produce the same CDR3. The rearrangement links TRBV5-6 to TRBJ2-2, with 7 positions matching TRBD2. Germline trimming cut 3 bases from V and 0 bases from J; bases unmatched to any gene: 2. CDR3 length: 15 amino acids. Germline V gene sequence: CDR1 SGHDT, CDR2 YYEEEE. CDR3: CASSSLAANTGELFF. CDR3 DNA sequence: TGTGCCAGCAGCTCGCTAGCGGCGAACACCGGGGAGCTGTTTTTT.

The chain uses TRBV3-1 (or the pseudogene TRBV3-2) and TRBJ1-4; D is uncertain. This CDR3 comprises 15 residues. Trimming shortened V by 2 bases and J by 7 bases, and 14 bases separated the two germline ends. The germline CDR1 and CDR2 sequences are LGHDT and YNNKEL (reference sequence). The DNA for the CDR3 is TGTGCCAGCAGCCAAAAGACAAGGCGGGGTGAAAAACTGTTTTTT. This encodes CASSQKTRRGEKLFF.

The CDR3 DNA follows: TGCGCCAGCAGCTTAACCAGGTCCTTCGCCTACGAGCAGTACTTC. Its protein is CASSLTRSFAYEQYF. V and J are TRBV5-1 and TRBJ2-7; D not certain. The germline gives CDR1 SGHRS, CDR2 YFSETQ. Between the trimmed V and J ends, which lost 2 bases and 2 bases, there was a span of 14 bases. The CDR3 has 15 residues.